A selection of T cell receptor beta chains follows, all from one sample in a study of blood T cell repertoires in COVID-19. Data came from immunoSEQ multiplex PCR; TCRdb stores just in-frame clones and leaves some out. The sample contains some 270,000 clones, around nine tenths of which appear only once. The specimen sequenced was peripheral blood. These receptors all stem from a man aged 40-49 years with active or convalescent COVID-19. Both conserved end residues are part of each CDR3.

V	J	CDR3
TRBV28	TRBJ1-5	CASSPQGSINQPQHF
TRBV6-5	TRBJ1-2	CASSYDRGYGYTF
TRBV24-1	TRBJ1-1	CATRSPRGTEAFF
TRBV11-1	TRBJ1-1	CASSSHSGNTEAFF
TRBV24-1	TRBJ1-5	CATSSGLRNQPQHF
TRBV5-5	TRBJ2-7	CASSRLRLAGGRDEQYF
TRBV6-5	TRBJ2-7	CASEGRGTYEQYF
TRBV12-3/TRBV12-4	TRBJ1-2	CASSSREVGYTF
TRBV7-3	TRBJ1-5	CASSLTGRVGQPQHF
TRBV7-9	TRBJ2-7	CASSQRTGGLYEQYF
TRBV19	TRBJ1-1	CASNLGTAPEWGNTEAFF
TRBV6-5	TRBJ2-7	CASEGLREQYF
TRBV2	TRBJ1-5	CASSVQGEQPQHF
TRBV9	TRBJ2-1	CASSVAPTSGGANEQFF
TRBV29-1	TRBJ2-3	CSAGLAVTDTQYF
TRBV2	TRBJ1-3	CASSQGRDNSGNTIYF
TRBV9	TRBJ2-1	CASSVAAVSYNEQFF
TRBV12-5	TRBJ2-1	CASGYGQGVGNEQFF
TRBV7-9	TRBJ1-1	CASSSGWEGQADTEAFF
TRBV19	TRBJ2-1	CASSRRGDPYNEQFF
TRBV6-5	TRBJ1-2	CASSYDVTGGNYGYTF
TRBV13	TRBJ2-5	CASSLGLNGGQGVETQYF
TRBV9	TRBJ2-2	CASSVVTGTGELFF
TRBV10-1	TRBJ2-3	CASSGDRAPAETQYF
TRBV19	TRBJ1-4	CASSGGQGIGEKLFF
TRBV11-3	TRBJ2-5	CASSTGTGETQYF
TRBV9	TRBJ2-2	CASSVKDIPNTGELFF
TRBV2	TRBJ2-3	CASKETPSTDTQYF
TRBV13	TRBJ1-2	CASSLEAGSNGYTF
TRBV25-1	TRBJ2-2	CASSPRGANTGELFF
TRBV24-1	TRBJ2-5	CATSDRDRGLRGGTQYF
TRBV9	TRBJ2-7	CASSVETGGGEQYF
TRBV19	TRBJ1-6	CASRLGGNSPLHF
TRBV5-1	TRBJ1-1	CASSPTSLDANTEAFF
TRBV7-2	TRBJ2-5	CASSLATGETQYF
TRBV7-6	TRBJ1-6	CASSQRDTDNSPLHF
TRBV5-6	TRBJ1-4	CASSSGTVLEKLFF
TRBV5-1	TRBJ1-1	CASSTGQNTEAFF
TRBV7-3	TRBJ2-7	CASSLQGETSYEQYF
TRBV21-1	TRBJ1-4	CASSKARKMAEQGGFDNEKLFF
TRBV27	TRBJ2-5	CASSLRANRGYGETQYF
TRBV11-1	TRBJ1-1	CASSLGRGPEAFF
TRBV13	TRBJ2-2	CASSLNFRLEAGAVTGELFF
TRBV11-3	TRBJ2-4	CASSFTGDSLQAKNIQYF
TRBV28	TRBJ2-2	CASSLPRSGELFF